Presented here are 32 T cell receptor beta chains from one specimen sequenced in a study of T cell changes during pregnancy in multiple sclerosis. Sequencing was performed with immunoSEQ multiplex PCR; in TCRdb, only in-frame clones are kept and a portion is missing. Here the sample spans some 90,000 clones, roughly 90% being singletons. Source: peripheral blood, taken in the first trimester of pregnancy. All receptors come from a female donor with multiple sclerosis, enrolled in a pregnancy study.

The gene calls are TRBV19 and TRBJ1-2, with 10 bases fitting TRBD1. The junction had 13 bases not matched to a gene; V was cut back by 5 bases and J by 4 bases. Germline V gene lookup returns CDR1 LNHDA and CDR2 SQIVND (reference sequence). This CDR3 has 17 amino acids. CDR3 nucleotides: TGTGCCAGTAGTGCTGACCGACAGGGGGCGCTGAGCTATGGCTACACCTTC. It translates to CASSADRQGALSYGYTF.

This chain links TRBV6-1 with TRBJ1-2; D is perhaps TRBD1 (5 bases). Trimming took off 8 bases at V and 8 bases at J, with 12 bases between the two ends. CDR3 length equals 11 residues. Germline V gene data show CDR1 as MNHNS and CDR2 as SASEGT. The CDR3 is CASGREDGYTF. CDR3 nucleotide sequence: TGTGCCAGCGGCAGGGAGGACGGCTACACCTTC.

This sequence joins TRBV4-2 and TRBJ1-2; D not resolved. The germline CDR1 and CDR2 sequences are LGHNA and YNFKEQ. Trimming removed 0 bases from V and 7 bases from J, with 12 bases in between. The CDR3 covers 14 residues. The CDR3 DNA sequence: TGTGCCAGCAGCCAAGATAGACTGCCAGCTGGCTACACCTTC. Its protein product is CASSQDRLPAGYTF.

This chain links TRBV2 with TRBJ2-7; D unresolved. The CDR3 contains 12 residues. In germline, CDR1 is SNHLY, CDR2 FYNNEI. V shed 6 bases and J shed 8 bases, with 14 bases lying between them. CDR3: CASRETSNKQYF. In DNA, the CDR3 is TGTGCCAGCAGGGAGACGAGCAACAAGCAGTACTTC.

DNA of the CDR3: TGTGCCAGTACCGCCGGGACTGGACCCTACGAGCAGTACTTC. This translates into CASTAGTGPYEQYF. The genes are TRBV19 and TRBJ2-7; TRBD2 might be the D (6 bases). Germline lookup yields CDR1 LNHDA and CDR2 SQIVND (reference sequence). Trimming cost V 7 bases and J 2 bases, with 15 bases left between them. CDR3 size: 14 residues. Full variable domain (rest looked up from reference TRBV19 and TRBJ2-7): DGGITQSPKYLFRKEGQNVTLSCEQNLNHDAMYWYRQDPGQGLRLIYYSQIVNDFQKGDIAEGYSVSREKKESFPLTVTSAQKNPTAFYLCASTAGTGPYEQYFGPGTRLTVT.

The V gene is TRBV5-6, the J gene TRBJ2-7; no firm D call. Per germline, CDR1 SGHDT and CDR2 YYEEEE. CDR3 size: 14 residues. V lost 2 bases to trimming and J lost 0 bases, with 9 bases between them. The CDR3 region has the DNA TGTGCCAGCAGCTTAGTTGACAACTCCTACGAGCAGTACTTC. It is translated as CASSLVDNSYEQYF. The full variable domain, with the rest looked up from reference TRBV5-6 and TRBJ2-7, is DAGVTQSPTHLIKTRGQQVTLRCSPKSGHDTVSWYQQALGQGPQFIFQYYEEEERQRGNFPDRFSGHQFPNYSSELNVNALLLGDSALYLCASSLVDNSYEQYFGPGTRLTVT.

This chain joins TRBV30 and TRBJ2-5; D unresolved. Between the trimmed V and J ends, which lost 3 bases and 5 bases, there was a span of 7 bases. Germline values: CDR1 GTSNPN, CDR2 SVGIG (reference sequence). CDR3 length: 11 residues. The CDR3 sequence: CAWRIAETQYF. The CDR3 region has the DNA TGTGCCTGGAGAATTGCGGAGACCCAGTACTTC.

This clone is a singleton in its sample. This sequence joins TRBV5-1 and TRBJ2-7; D may be TRBD2 (6 bases). Trimming removed 1 base from V and 3 bases from J, with 17 bases in between. From germline, CDR1 is SGHRS and CDR2 YFSETQ. The CDR3 sequence is 16 residues long. The CDR3 sequence is CASSLSSGGVSYEQYF. CDR3 in DNA: TGCGCCAGCAGCTTGTCCTCGGGCGGGGTTAGCTACGAGCAGTACTTC.

J is TRBJ2-7 and V is TRBV19; weak D call: TRBD1 (5 bases). The germline CDR1 and CDR2 sequences are LNHDA and SQIVND (reference sequence). Trimming removed 3 bases from V and 0 bases from J, with 12 bases in between. The CDR3 covers 15 residues. The CDR3 loop reads CASSIDSFSSYEQYF. The CDR3 DNA is TGTGCCAGTAGTATCGACAGTTTTAGCTCCTACGAGCAGTACTTC.

This clone was seen once. The chain recombines TRBV2 with TRBJ1-4; 7 bases are a match to TRBD1. Trimming at V came to 1 base and at J to 10 bases, leaving 6 bases not matched to a gene. Germline-derived CDR1 and CDR2 are SNHLY and FYNNEI. The CDR3 has 14 residues. For the CDR3, the DNA is TGTGCCAGCAGTGAAGAGGGACAGACGGGAAAACTGTTTTTT. Amino acid sequence: CASSEEGQTGKLFF.

The rearrangement links TRBV9 to TRBJ2-1, with 9 bases that match TRBD2. Germline V gene data show CDR1 as SGDLS and CDR2 as YYNGEE. The CDR3 sequence is 13 residues long. With V trimmed by 7 bases and J by 8 bases, 7 bases remained unmatched. In DNA, the CDR3 is TGTGCCAGCGGAAGCGGGAGGAAGGATGAGCAGTTCTTC. Amino acids: CASGSGRKDEQFF.

The chain is built from TRBV28 and TRBJ2-7; 7 positions match TRBD1. V trimming: 7 bases; J trimming: 3 bases; junction bases outside the gene matches: 9. The CDR3 has 14 amino acids. Germline V CDR1 and CDR2: MDHEN, SYDVKM. The CDR3 nucleotides read TGTGCCAGCAAAGAGAACAGGGGCTTCTACGAGCAGTACTTC. This codes for CASKENRGFYEQYF.

The J gene is TRBJ2-2, the V gene TRBV29-1, with D maybe TRBD1 (5 bases). CDR3 length: 15 amino acids. CDR1 is SQVTM, CDR2 ANQGSEA, per germline. V shed 2 bases and J shed 7 bases, with 17 bases lying between them. The CDR3 coding sequence is TGCAGCGTTGAATCCGGGCCCACAGGTCTCGGGGAGCTGTTTTTT. It is translated as CSVESGPTGLGELFF.

The V and J genes are TRBV7-9 and TRBJ2-2; D is perhaps TRBD1 (6 bases). Trimming removed 0 bases at V and 1 base at J, with 9 bases between. The V gene's germline CDR1 is SEHNR and CDR2 FQNEAQ (reference sequence). The length of the CDR3 is 16 residues. The CDR3 reads CASSLALTGNTGELFF. The DNA for the CDR3 is TGTGCCAGCAGCTTAGCCCTGACAGGGAACACCGGGGAGCTGTTTTTT.

This clone was found a few times. The chain employs TRBV30 and TRBJ1-5, with D perhaps TRBD1 (5 bases). V gave up 0 bases and J gave up 0 bases, with 12 bases separating them. The CDR3 has 16 amino acids. The germline V gene encodes CDR1 GTSNPN and CDR2 SVGIG (reference sequence). Here the CDR3 reads CAWSVDRGGSNQPQHF. For the CDR3, the DNA is TGTGCCTGGAGTGTGGATAGGGGAGGTAGCAATCAGCCCCAGCATTTT.

The chain combines TRBV9 with TRBJ2-1; TRBD2 matches at 11 bases. Germline V gives CDR1 SGDLS, CDR2 YYNGEE. This CDR3 is built from 16 residues. With 3 bases clipped from V and 2 bases from J, the junction kept 4 bases outside the gene matches. The CDR3 loop is CASSGRLAGPYNEQFF. The CDR3 region has the DNA TGTGCCAGCAGCGGGCGACTAGCGGGGCCCTACAATGAGCAGTTCTTC.

The CDR3 protein is CASSQTQDNYGYTF. The CDR3 DNA sequence: TGTGCCAGCAGCCAGACCCAGGATAACTATGGCTACACCTTC. The V gene is TRBV6-5, the J gene TRBJ1-2, with D hard to call. CDR3 length: 14 amino acids. V lost 6 bases, J lost 1 base, and 12 bases lay in between. From germline, CDR1 is MNHEY and CDR2 SVGAGI.

The gene calls are TRBV7-9 and TRBJ2-2; 7 nucleotides agree with TRBD1. The V gene end was trimmed by 8 bases and the J gene end by 3 bases; junction bases not matched to a gene: 6. CDR3 length: 14 amino acids. Germline loops: CDR1 SEHNR, CDR2 FQNEAQ (reference sequence). The CDR3: CASREGAHTGELFF. The CDR3 region has the DNA TGTGCCAGCCGCGAGGGGGCGCACACCGGGGAGCTGTTTTTT.

The chain combines TRBV30 with TRBJ1-1; 10 nucleotides agree with TRBD1. Germline V gives CDR1 GTSNPN, CDR2 SVGIG (reference sequence). CDR3 length equals 17 residues. The ends lost 0 bases at V and 8 bases at J; junction bases unmatched: 15. The CDR3 region is CAWSVTGRGTGAAEAFF. The CDR3 DNA reads as TGTGCCTGGAGTGTAACTGGTCGGGGGACAGGGGCGGCCGAAGCTTTCTTT.

The rearrangement joins TRBV4-1 to TRBJ1-1, with D unresolved. Trimming removed 0 bases at V and 0 bases at J, with 11 bases between. The CDR3 spans 16 residues. Per germline, CDR1 MGHRA and CDR2 YSYEKL. The CDR3 reads CASSQEAAALNTEAFF. The CDR3 DNA reads as TGCGCCAGCAGCCAAGAGGCAGCGGCCCTGAACACTGAAGCTTTCTTT.

The gene calls are TRBV9 and TRBJ1-2; 11 nucleotides align to TRBD1. Germline loops: CDR1 SGDLS, CDR2 YYNGEE. CDR3 length: 14 residues. V shed 0 bases and J 7 bases; nucleotides not matched to a gene: 2. CDR3 residues: CASSVGTGGFGYTF. The CDR3 region has the DNA TGTGCCAGCAGCGTAGGGACAGGGGGCTTTGGCTACACCTTC. Variable domain in full (rest from reference TRBV9 and TRBJ1-2): DSGVTQTPKHLITATGQRVTLRCSPRSGDLSVYWYQQSLDQGLQFLIQYYNGEERAKGNILERFSAQQFPDLHSELNLSSLELGDSALYFCASSVGTGGFGYTFGSGTRLTVV.

The rearrangement links TRBV5-1 to TRBJ1-3; D gene ambiguous. This CDR3 is 14 amino acids long. CDR1 is SGHRS and CDR2 is YFSETQ in the germline V gene. The V gene lost 4 bases and the J gene lost 0 bases, with 8 bases spanning the gap. The DNA of the CDR3 is TGCGCCAGCAGCCCCACAGTCTCTGGAAACACCATATATTTT. Encoded protein: CASSPTVSGNTIYF.

The genes are TRBV5-1 and TRBJ2-1; 8 bases are shared with TRBD1. The junction had 3 bases not matched to a gene; V was cut back by 1 base and J by 6 bases. Looked up from germline, CDR1 is SGHRS and CDR2 is YFSETQ. This CDR3 is 14 amino acids long. As DNA, the CDR3 is TGCGCCAGCAGCTTGACAGGGGGTGTCAATGAGCAGTTCTTC. It specifies CASSLTGGVNEQFF.

The V call is TRBV5-1, the J call TRBJ1-2; 7 bases are a match to TRBD1. Per the germline V gene, CDR1 is SGHRS and CDR2 is YFSETQ. The J segment lost 5 bases and the V segment lost 1 base, leaving 8 bases of the junction unmatched. The CDR3 totals 15 residues. CDR3: CASSLPGQAHYGYTF. The CDR3 bases are TGCGCCAGCAGCTTGCCTGGACAGGCCCATTATGGCTACACCTTC.

The gene calls are TRBV15 and TRBJ2-3, with TRBD2 matching over 7 bases. In germline, CDR1 is LNHNV, CDR2 YYDKDF (reference sequence). This CDR3 is built from 15 residues. With 4 bases clipped from V and 2 bases from J, the junction kept 6 bases outside the gene matches. The CDR3 DNA reads TGTGCCACCAGCAAGGGACTACCATTCACAGATACGCAGTATTTT. Residues: CATSKGLPFTDTQYF.

This chain connects TRBV5-3 to TRBJ1-3; D not certain. TRBV5-3 is reported as an ORF; its role is uncertain. This CDR3 comprises 18 residues. The V end was cut by 0 bases, the J end by 0 bases, with 16 bases between. CDR3 bases: TGTGCCAGAAGCTTGGTAGGACGGGAGTGGGACTCTGGAAACACCATATATTTT. Protein: CARSLVGREWDSGNTIYF.

The CDR3: CASSLASSSYEQYF. In nucleotides, the CDR3 is TGTGCCAGCAGCTTGGCTAGCAGCTCCTACGAGCAGTACTTC. The genes are TRBV11-2 and TRBJ2-7, with D possibly matching TRBD2 (5 bases). V was shortened by 3 bases and J by 0 bases, with 9 bases between the two germline ends. Germline V CDR1 and CDR2: SGHAT, FQNNGV. The CDR3 length is 14 residues.

The chain has TRBV7-9 and TRBJ1-3; D is possibly TRBD1 (6 bases). This CDR3 has 15 residues. Germline assignment: CDR1 SEHNR and CDR2 FQNEAQ (reference sequence). Trimming cost V 5 bases and J 8 bases, with 19 bases left between them. CDR3 nucleotide sequence: TGTGCCAGCAGCATGAACAGGGCTGGGTCAGACACCATATATTTT. Protein: CASSMNRAGSDTIYF. Combining the CDR3 with reference TRBV7-9 and TRBJ1-3 gives the whole variable domain DTGVSQNPRHKITKRGQNVTFRCDPISEHNRLYWYRQTLGQGPEFLTYFQNEAQLEKSRLLSDRFSAERPKGSFSTLEIQRTEQGDSAMYLCASSMNRAGSDTIYFGEGSWLTVV.

DNA of the CDR3: TGCGCCAGCAGTGAGCCGGGGAACACTGAAGCTTTCTTT. Translated: CASSEPGNTEAFF. This chain uses TRBV10-2 with TRBJ1-1, with D unclear. V shed 2 bases and J shed 1 base, with 5 bases lying between them. The CDR3 runs 13 residues. The V gene's germline CDR1 is WSHSY and CDR2 SAAADI.

The genes are TRBV7-9 and TRBJ2-1; 10 nucleotides align to TRBD1. Trimming took 5 bases from V and 7 from J; bases not matched to a gene: 5. The germline V gene has CDR1 SEHNR and CDR2 FQNEAQ (reference sequence). The CDR3 is 14 amino acids. The CDR3 here is CASSLDRGLNEQFF. DNA for the CDR3: TGTGCCAGCAGCCTTGACAGGGGGCTAAATGAGCAGTTCTTC.

The chain carries TRBV29-1 and TRBJ2-4; D remains ambiguous. CDR1 is SQVTM, CDR2 ANQGSEA, per germline. The CDR3 is 13 amino acids. Trimming took off 3 bases at V and 1 base at J, with 7 bases between the two ends. The CDR3: CSVELVAKNIQYF. For the CDR3, the DNA is TGCAGCGTTGAGTTAGTTGCCAAAAACATTCAGTACTTC. Based on the CDR3 plus reference TRBV29-1 and TRBJ2-4, the full variable domain is SAVISQKPSRDICQRGTSLTIQCQVDSQVTMMFWYRQQPGQSLTLIATANQGSEATYESGFVIDKFPISRPNLTFSTLTVSNMSPEDSSIYLCSVELVAKNIQYFGAGTRLSVL.

This clone was seen only once. The chain links TRBV27 to TRBJ2-7, with 7 bases identical to TRBD1. This CDR3 comprises 14 residues. V shed 5 bases, J shed 9 bases, and the junction held 13 bases outside the gene matches. CDR1 is MNHEY, CDR2 SMNVEV, per germline (reference sequence). CDR3 region: CASSETGRITLQYF. As DNA, the CDR3 is TGTGCCAGCAGTGAGACAGGGCGCATTACCCTGCAGTACTTC.